These T cell receptor beta chains were read from a single sample in a study of identical twins. TCRdb re-analysed the 5' RACE reads in MiXCR, keeping a single row per CDR3 protein. The sample consists of about 920,000 distinct CDR3 sequences, 9% to 15% of them appearing once. Separately, the same data were catalogued under a study of yellow fever vaccine responses in identical twins.

The sequenced sample was PBMCs. The origin of the receptors is a young woman in good health. CDR3s leave out the opening cysteine and the closing phenylalanine or tryptophan.

j_call v_call cdr3_length cdr3_aa
TRBJ2-3 TRBV11-2 14 ASSLRRGGGTDTQY
TRBJ2-1 TRBV20-1 13 SARAPGLANNEQF
TRBJ2-3 TRBV5-1 12 ASSLREGADTQY
TRBJ1-1 TRBV28 12 ASSFIGGSTEAF
TRBJ2-7 TRBV29-1 10 SVEGETYEQY
TRBJ2-7 TRBV19 10 ASRVFAYEQY
TRBJ2-1 TRBV20-1 9 SVSGGGEQF
TRBJ2-3 TRBV6-5 13 ASSYFPPSPDTQY
TRBJ2-3 TRBV3-1 11 ASSQLRGLGQY
TRBJ2-3 TRBV10-3 13 AISSYGTSTDTQY
TRBJ1-3 TRBV11-2 12 ASSGGQPGNTIY
TRBJ2-1 TRBV12-5 14 ASGLVIGGVPNEQF
TRBJ2-7 TRBV12-3/TRBV12-4 10 ASTLGTNEQY
TRBJ2-5 TRBV28 13 ASSLGRGRQETQY
TRBJ2-3 TRBV5-1 15 ASSPTGFAGGPDTQY
TRBJ2-7 TRBV20-1 12 SATLTSGRYEQY
TRBJ1-2 TRBV6-5 13 ASSYLMTPIEGYT
TRBJ2-5 TRBV5-1 12 ASRGQGGRETQY
TRBJ2-3 TRBV5-1 12 ASSPGQGKDTQY
TRBJ2-3 TRBV12-3/TRBV12-4 13 ASSLTLADTDTQY
TRBJ2-1 TRBV5-4 13 ASSPDSSSYNEQF
TRBJ2-6 TRBV2 17 ASSRPQGSIDSGANVLT
TRBJ2-1 TRBV5-1 14 ASSSPSGGNYNEQF
TRBJ2-5 TRBV6-2/TRBV6-3 15 ASSYPGLAGGGETQY
TRBJ2-1 TRBV5-1 12 ASSLGNRGDEQF
TRBJ2-1 TRBV28 13 ASSLLVKGYNEQF
TRBJ2-3 TRBV27 15 ASSLSPSPISTDTQY
TRBJ2-7 TRBV3-1 12 ASSRVTSSYEQY
TRBJ1-2 TRBV6-5 17 ASSYSMRSSTGRLHGYT
TRBJ2-5 TRBV9 13 ASSVGRLAVETQY
TRBJ2-3 TRBV12-5 14 ASGLARTGNTDTQY
TRBJ1-6 TRBV4-1 11 ASSKGQGSPLH
TRBJ2-7 TRBV12-3/TRBV12-4 12 ASCISGRSYEQY
TRBJ1-6 TRBV20-1 13 SASNRDGKYSPLH
TRBJ2-1 TRBV11-2 13 ASSSTGGDSDEQF
TRBJ1-2 TRBV4-1 12 ASSQVLGNADST
TRBJ2-1 TRBV5-5 13 ASSFLDGAYNEQF
TRBJ2-5 TRBV10-2 14 ASSGYESDTQETQY
TRBJ2-3 TRBV5-6 14 ASSSKGRGRTDTQY
TRBJ2-5 TRBV20-1 12 SVFGSGSEETQY
TRBJ2-5 TRBV20-1 14 SARELASGFSETQY
TRBJ2-3 TRBV4-1 13 ASSQYKAGTDTQY
TRBJ2-2 TRBV6-5 13 ASSSGGWLPGELF
TRBJ1-5 TRBV6-5 11 ASSYSRDQPQH
TRBJ2-1 TRBV12-3/TRBV12-4 18 ASRQYLAGREKGSYNEQF
TRBJ2-2 TRBV10-3 13 AISRFTGFDGELF
TRBJ2-5 TRBV5-1 16 ASSFGTSGGTYQETQY
TRBJ2-3 TRBV12-3/TRBV12-4 12 ASSSSGSTDTQY
TRBJ1-6 TRBV10-3 13 AISEDGTHNSPLH
TRBJ1-1 TRBV20-1 13 SAGVTGRKTPEAF
TRBJ2-4 TRBV11-2 16 ASSVTTSGGAGGSIQY
TRBJ2-1 TRBV5-4 10 ASSLPYSEQF
TRBJ1-3 TRBV29-1 12 SVLGTPNEDTIY
TRBJ1-5 TRBV6-1 12 ASSGDRVGQPQH
TRBJ2-3 TRBV29-1 14 SVQGSSGRTTDTQY